The 18 T cell receptor beta chains below all came from one sample that was sequenced in a study of T cell repertoires in cytomegalovirus infection. One entry per CDR3 protein results from TCRdb running MiXCR on the reads. The table includes approximately 200,000 distinct CDR3 sequences, roughly 28% detected once. Sequencing input: PBMCs. The source of these receptors is a human donor in good health (CMV status not recorded). Some clones in this sample may be carry-over from other donors' samples.

The chain carries TRBV10-3 and TRBJ1-5, with 8 bases fitting TRBD1. Trimming took 3 bases from V and 2 from J; bases not matched to a gene: 9. The CDR3 length is 17 residues. CDR1 and CDR2 from the germline V gene are ENHRY and SYGVKD. The CDR3 here is CAISDHLTGDGNQPQHF. For the CDR3, the DNA is TGTGCCATCAGTGATCACTTGACAGGGGATGGCAATCAGCCCCAGCATTTT.

This clonotype was seen more than once but under ten times. V and J are TRBV6-2 or TRBV6-3 and TRBJ2-1; D not resolved. The CDR3 consists of 16 residues. V gave up 2 bases and J gave up 7 bases, with 18 bases separating them. Germline V CDR1 and CDR2: MNHEY, SVGEGT. The chain's CDR3 is CASSYGWADLRNEQFF. CDR3 in DNA: TGTGCCAGCAGTTACGGATGGGCAGACCTTAGGAATGAGCAGTTCTTC.

J is TRBJ1-1 and V is TRBV12-3 or TRBV12-4; TRBD1 might be the D (5 bases). Between the trimmed V and J ends, which lost 7 bases and 1 base, there was a span of 13 bases. CDR3 length: 14 amino acids. The CDR3 DNA reads TGTGCCAGCACCCCGGGACGGCAGAACACTGAAGCTTTCTTT. As protein: CASTPGRQNTEAFF.

There are a few counts of this clonotype. V usage is TRBV28 and J usage is TRBJ2-3; 7 nucleotides align to TRBD2. The trim removed 8 bases at V and 5 bases at J, leaving 13 bases unmatched. This CDR3 region has 15 residues. Germline values: CDR1 MDHEN, CDR2 SYDVKM. The CDR3 bases are TGTGCCAGCGGTCAGGGCGGGAGTGGAAAAGATACGCAGTATTTT. Translated: CASGQGGSGKDTQYF.

In this sample, this clonotype turned up many times. This chain joins TRBV7-6 and TRBJ1-2; TRBD1 agrees at 7 bases. The CDR3 runs 14 residues. V dropped 4 bases and J dropped 8; count of bases not matched to a gene: 10. Germline V gene lookup returns CDR1 SGHVS and CDR2 FNYEAQ. CDR3 protein: CASSSYRGLRGYTF. CDR3 DNA sequence: TGTGCCAGCAGCTCGTACAGGGGTCTGAGGGGCTACACCTTC.

The rearrangement uses TRBV5-6 and TRBJ2-3; maybe TRBD2 (6 bases). Trimming cost V 7 bases and J 6 bases, with 15 bases left between them. Germline loops: CDR1 SGHDT, CDR2 YYEEEE. The CDR3 covers 13 residues. The CDR3 is CASRMLEGDTQYF. The CDR3 DNA reads as TGTGCCAGCCGTATGCTGGAGGGGGATACGCAGTATTTT.

The chain combines TRBV18 with TRBJ2-1; the match to TRBD1 covers 8 bases. The ends lost 2 bases at V and 5 bases at J; junction bases unmatched: 5. The CDR3 sequence is 15 residues long. The germline V gene encodes CDR1 KGHSH and CDR2 LQKENI. The DNA of the CDR3 is TGTGCCAGCTCACCAGGGACAGGCGGAGACAATGAGCAGTTCTTC. It specifies CASSPGTGGDNEQFF. The full variable domain, in which reference TRBV18 and TRBJ2-1 provide the parts outside the CDR3, is NAGVMQNPRHLVRRRGQEARLRCSPMKGHSHVYWYRQLPEEGLKFMVYLQKENIIDESGMPKERFSAEFPKEGPSILRIQQVVRGDSAAYFCASSPGTGGDNEQFFGPGTRLTVL.

This clonotype occurred a few times. This chain links TRBV12-3 or TRBV12-4 with TRBJ2-3, with D possibly being TRBD1 or TRBD2 (5 bases each). CDR3 length equals 16 residues. The V end was cut by 6 bases, the J end by 2 bases, with 18 bases between. This CDR3 is CASSPGTREATDTQYF. CDR3 DNA: TGTGCCAGCAGCCCCGGGACCCGCGAGGCCACAGATACGCAGTATTTT.

Only a few counts were recorded for this clonotype. The chain carries TRBV12-3 or TRBV12-4 and TRBJ1-2, with TRBD1 identical over 9 bases. V was pared by 5 bases and J by 7 bases, with 11 bases of the junction left unmatched. This CDR3 has 15 amino acids. CDR3 sequence: CASSLGGQGVGGYTF. In nucleotides, the CDR3 is TGTGCCAGCAGTCTAGGGGGACAGGGAGTCGGTGGCTACACCTTC.

This clonotype was observed a few times. The rearrangement uses TRBV6-6 and TRBJ2-3; 9 nucleotides agree with TRBD1. The CDR3 consists of 16 residues. Germline V gives CDR1 MNHNY, CDR2 SVGAGI (reference sequence). The ends lost 2 bases at V and 4 bases at J; junction bases unmatched: 7. This chain's CDR3 is CASSYDRGRSPDTQYF. CDR3 nucleotides: TGTGCCAGCAGTTACGACAGGGGGAGGTCTCCAGATACGCAGTATTTT.

This clonotype was seen a handful of times. The chain has TRBV11-2 and TRBJ2-1; D may be TRBD2 (6 bases). The CDR3 sequence is 13 residues long. Trimming pared 6 bases from V and 8 bases from J, leaving 14 bases between. Germline V gives CDR1 SGHAT, CDR2 FQNNGV. The CDR3 sequence: CASRRGPLDEQFF. The CDR3, as DNA: TGTGCCAGCAGGCGGGGTCCCCTGGATGAGCAGTTCTTC.

The V and J genes are TRBV4-3 and TRBJ2-7; 7 nucleotides match TRBD1. The CDR3 spans 13 residues. Unmatched junction bases numbered 4, after V lost 2 bases and J lost 6 bases. Germline CDR1 reads LGHNA; CDR2 reads YSLEER. This chain's CDR3 is CASSQREGAEQYF. Written as DNA, the CDR3 is TGCGCCAGCAGCCAAAGAGAGGGGGCCGAGCAGTACTTC.

The V and J genes are TRBV20-1 and TRBJ1-1; 8 bases match TRBD1. In germline, CDR1 is DFQATT, CDR2 SNEGSKA (reference sequence). Losses at the gene ends were 4 bases for V and 3 bases for J; bases not matched to a gene: 10. This CDR3 contains 15 residues. CDR3 in DNA: TGCAGTGCTATCTTTCTTACGACAGGGGACACTGAAGCTTTCTTT. Protein sequence: CSAIFLTTGDTEAFF.

This clonotype was picked up many times. The rearrangement joins TRBV7-2 to TRBJ2-5; no firm D call. CDR1 is SGHTA and CDR2 is FQGNSA in the germline V gene. V shed 5 bases and J shed 1 base, with 5 bases lying between them. This CDR3 region has 12 residues. The CDR3 sequence is CASSRFQETQYF. The CDR3 DNA is TGTGCCAGCAGCAGGTTCCAAGAGACCCAGTACTTC.

A few counts support this clonotype. The J gene is TRBJ1-5, the V gene TRBV30; no definite D call. The V and J ends lost 2 bases and 2 bases respectively, with 7 bases between them. This CDR3 is 13 amino acids long. Germline V gene lookup returns CDR1 GTSNPN and CDR2 SVGIG (reference sequence). CDR3 loop: CAWSKDGNQPQHF. CDR3 bases: TGTGCCTGGAGTAAGGATGGCAATCAGCCCCAGCATTTT.

The chain is built from TRBV12-3 or TRBV12-4 and TRBJ2-5; D is uncertain. The ends were cut back, 6 bases at V and 4 bases at J, with 12 bases in the middle. The CDR3 is made up of 13 amino acids. CDR3 nucleotides: TGTGCCAGCAGCCCTCCCTTGTTAGAGACCCAGTACTTC. Amino acids: CASSPPLLETQYF.

This chain uses TRBV7-2 with TRBJ2-1, with 9 bases that match TRBD1. The V and J ends lost 8 bases and 2 bases, in that order; junction bases with no gene match: 7. This CDR3 comprises 15 residues. Germline assignment: CDR1 SGHTA and CDR2 FQGNSA. As DNA, the CDR3 is TGTGCCAGCGGATTACAGGGGGCCCCCTACAATGAGCAGTTCTTC. It translates to CASGLQGAPYNEQFF.

The chain couples TRBV6-5 to TRBJ1-2, with 7 nucleotides matching TRBD1. Germline V CDR1 and CDR2: MNHEY, SVGAGI. V lost 2 bases to trimming and J lost 0 bases; unmatched junction nucleotides: 12. The length of the CDR3 is 18 residues. For the CDR3, the DNA is TGTGCCAGCAGTTACGGTTCCGGGACAGAATTATCTAACTATGGCTACACCTTC. It codes for CASSYGSGTELSNYGYTF.